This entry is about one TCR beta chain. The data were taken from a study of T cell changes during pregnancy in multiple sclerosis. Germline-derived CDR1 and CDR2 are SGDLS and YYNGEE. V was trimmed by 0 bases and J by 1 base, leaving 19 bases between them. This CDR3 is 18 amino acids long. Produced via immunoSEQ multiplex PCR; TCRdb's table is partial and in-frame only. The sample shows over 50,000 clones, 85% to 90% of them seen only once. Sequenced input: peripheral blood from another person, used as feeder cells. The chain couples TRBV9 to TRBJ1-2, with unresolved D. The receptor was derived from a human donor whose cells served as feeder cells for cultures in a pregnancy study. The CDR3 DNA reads TGTGCCAGCAGCGTAGACCCATCCAAGAGCCCCCTTAACTATGGCTACACCTTC. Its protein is CASSVDPSKSPLNYGYTF.